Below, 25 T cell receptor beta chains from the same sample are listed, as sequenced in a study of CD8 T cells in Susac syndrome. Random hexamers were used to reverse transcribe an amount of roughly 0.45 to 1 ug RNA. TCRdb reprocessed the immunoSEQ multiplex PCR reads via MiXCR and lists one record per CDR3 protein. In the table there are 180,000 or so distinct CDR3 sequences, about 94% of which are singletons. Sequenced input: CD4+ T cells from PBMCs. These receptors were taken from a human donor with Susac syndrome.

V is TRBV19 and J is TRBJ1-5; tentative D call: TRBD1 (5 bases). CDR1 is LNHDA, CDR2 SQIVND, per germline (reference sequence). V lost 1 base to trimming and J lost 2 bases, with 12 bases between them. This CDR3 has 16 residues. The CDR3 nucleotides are TGTGCCAGTAGTATAGCCCTAGGAGGGGGCAATCAGCCCCAGCATTTT. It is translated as CASSIALGGGNQPQHF.

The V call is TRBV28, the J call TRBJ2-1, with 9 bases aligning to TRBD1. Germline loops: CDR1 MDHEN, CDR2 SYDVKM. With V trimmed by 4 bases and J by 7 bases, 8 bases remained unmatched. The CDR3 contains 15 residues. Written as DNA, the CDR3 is TGTGCCAGCAGTTCCGGGACAGGGACCCTAAATGAGCAGTTCTTC. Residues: CASSSGTGTLNEQFF.

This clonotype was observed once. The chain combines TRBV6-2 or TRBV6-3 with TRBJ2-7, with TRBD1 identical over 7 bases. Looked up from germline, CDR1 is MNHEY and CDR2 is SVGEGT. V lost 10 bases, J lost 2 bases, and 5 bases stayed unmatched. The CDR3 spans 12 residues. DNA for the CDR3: TGTGCCACGGATACAGGGGCCTACGAGCAGTACTTC. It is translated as CATDTGAYEQYF.

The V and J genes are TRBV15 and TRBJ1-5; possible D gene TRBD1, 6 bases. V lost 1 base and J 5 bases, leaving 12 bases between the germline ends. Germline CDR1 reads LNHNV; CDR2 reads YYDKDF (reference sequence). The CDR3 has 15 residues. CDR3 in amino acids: CATSRVTGRDQPQHF. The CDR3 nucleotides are TGTGCCACCAGCAGAGTAACAGGGCGAGATCAGCCCCAGCATTTT.

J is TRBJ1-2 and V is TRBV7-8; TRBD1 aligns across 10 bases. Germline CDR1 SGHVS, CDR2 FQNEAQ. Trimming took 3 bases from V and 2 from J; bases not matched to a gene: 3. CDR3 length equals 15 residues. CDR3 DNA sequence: TGTGCCAGCAGCTTGGGACAGGGGACCAACTATGGCTACACCTTC. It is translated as CASSLGQGTNYGYTF. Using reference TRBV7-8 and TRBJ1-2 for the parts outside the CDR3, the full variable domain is GAGVSQSPRYKVAKRGQDVALRCDPISGHVSLFWYQQALGQGPEFLTYFQNEAQLDKSGLPSDRFFAERPEGSVSTLKIQRTQQEDSAVYLCASSLGQGTNYGYTFGSGTRLTVV.

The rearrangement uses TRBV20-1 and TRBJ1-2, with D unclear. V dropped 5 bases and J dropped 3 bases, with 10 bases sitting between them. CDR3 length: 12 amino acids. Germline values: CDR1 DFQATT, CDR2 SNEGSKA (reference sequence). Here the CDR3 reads CSARNPDYGYTF. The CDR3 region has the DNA TGCAGTGCTCGGAATCCGGACTATGGCTACACCTTC.

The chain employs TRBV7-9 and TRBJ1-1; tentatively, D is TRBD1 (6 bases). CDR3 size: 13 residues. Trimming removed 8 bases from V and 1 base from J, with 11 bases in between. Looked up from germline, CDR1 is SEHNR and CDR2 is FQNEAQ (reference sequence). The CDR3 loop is CASEWTENTEAFF. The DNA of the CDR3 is TGTGCCAGCGAATGGACAGAGAACACTGAAGCTTTCTTT.

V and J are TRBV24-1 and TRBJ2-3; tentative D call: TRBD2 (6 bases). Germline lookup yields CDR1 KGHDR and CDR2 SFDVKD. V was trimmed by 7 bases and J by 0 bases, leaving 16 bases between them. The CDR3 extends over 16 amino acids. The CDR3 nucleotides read TGTGCCACCAGCCCTGGGACTGCACTTAGCACAGATACGCAGTATTTT. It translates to CATSPGTALSTDTQYF.

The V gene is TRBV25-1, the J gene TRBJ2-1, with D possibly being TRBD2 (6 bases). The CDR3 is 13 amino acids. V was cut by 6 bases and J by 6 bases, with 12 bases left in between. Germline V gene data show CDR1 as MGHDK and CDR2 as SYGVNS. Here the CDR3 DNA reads TGTGCCAGCAGCGGGCTAGCGACCAATGAGCAGTTCTTC. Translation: CASSGLATNEQFF.

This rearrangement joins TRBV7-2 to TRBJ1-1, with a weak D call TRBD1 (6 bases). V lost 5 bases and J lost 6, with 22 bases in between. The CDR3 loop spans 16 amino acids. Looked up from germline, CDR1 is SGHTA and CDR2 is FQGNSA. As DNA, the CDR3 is TGTGCCAGCAGCCCCGCTCAGAGGGGGGTCGGCGCTGAAGCTTTCTTT. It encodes CASSPAQRGVGAEAFF.

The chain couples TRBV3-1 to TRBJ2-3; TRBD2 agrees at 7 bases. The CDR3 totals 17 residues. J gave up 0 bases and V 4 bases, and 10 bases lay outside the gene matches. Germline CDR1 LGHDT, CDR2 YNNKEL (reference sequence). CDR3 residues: CASSRMPTSRSTDTQYF. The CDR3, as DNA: TGTGCCAGCAGCCGAATGCCGACTAGCCGTAGCACAGATACGCAGTATTTT.

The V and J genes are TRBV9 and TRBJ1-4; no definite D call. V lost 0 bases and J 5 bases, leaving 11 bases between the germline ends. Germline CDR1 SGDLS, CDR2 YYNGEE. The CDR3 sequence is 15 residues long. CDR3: CASSVGRAPNEKLFF. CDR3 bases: TGTGCCAGCAGCGTAGGGAGGGCCCCGAATGAAAAACTGTTTTTT.

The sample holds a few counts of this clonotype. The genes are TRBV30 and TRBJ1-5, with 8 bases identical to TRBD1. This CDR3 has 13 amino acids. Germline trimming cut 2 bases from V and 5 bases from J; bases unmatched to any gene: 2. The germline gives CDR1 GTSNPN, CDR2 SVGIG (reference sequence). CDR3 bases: TGTGCCTGGAGTCCGGACAGGGATCAGCCCCAGCATTTT. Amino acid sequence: CAWSPDRDQPQHF.

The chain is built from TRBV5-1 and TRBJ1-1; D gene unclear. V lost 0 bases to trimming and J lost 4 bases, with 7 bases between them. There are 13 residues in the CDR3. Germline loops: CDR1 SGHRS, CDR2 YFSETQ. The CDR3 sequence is CASSLGSSTEAFF. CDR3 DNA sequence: TGCGCCAGCAGCTTGGGGAGCTCCACTGAAGCTTTCTTT.

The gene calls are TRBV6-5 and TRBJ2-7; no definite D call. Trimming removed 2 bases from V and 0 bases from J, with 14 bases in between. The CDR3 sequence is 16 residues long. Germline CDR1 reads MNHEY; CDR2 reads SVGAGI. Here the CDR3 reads CASSYTPETTSYEQYF. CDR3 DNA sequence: TGTGCCAGCAGTTACACTCCAGAGACCACCTCCTACGAGCAGTACTTC.

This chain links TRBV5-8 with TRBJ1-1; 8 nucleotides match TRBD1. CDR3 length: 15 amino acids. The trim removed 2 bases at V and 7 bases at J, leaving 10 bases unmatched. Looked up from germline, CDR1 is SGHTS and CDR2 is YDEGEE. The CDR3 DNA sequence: TGTGCCAGCAGCTTAGGTGCGACAGGGGATGATGAAGCTTTCTTT. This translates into CASSLGATGDDEAFF.

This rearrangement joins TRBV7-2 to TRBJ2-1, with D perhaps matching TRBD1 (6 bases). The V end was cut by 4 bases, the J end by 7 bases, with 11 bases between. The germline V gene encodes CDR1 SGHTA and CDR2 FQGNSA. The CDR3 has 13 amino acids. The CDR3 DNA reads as TGTGCCAGCAGCTCTTCCAGGGGTAATGAGCAGTTCTTC. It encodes CASSSSRGNEQFF. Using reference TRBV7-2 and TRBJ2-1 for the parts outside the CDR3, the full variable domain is GAGVSQSPSNKVTEKGKDVELRCDPISGHTALYWYRQSLGQGLEFLIYFQGNSAPDKSGLPSDRFSAERTGGSVSTLTIQRTQQEDSAVYLCASSSSRGNEQFFGPGTRLTVL.

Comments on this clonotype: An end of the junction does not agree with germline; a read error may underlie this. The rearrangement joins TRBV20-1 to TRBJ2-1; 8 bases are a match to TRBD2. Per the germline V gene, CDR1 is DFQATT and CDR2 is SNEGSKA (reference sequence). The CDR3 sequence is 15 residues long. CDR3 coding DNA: TGCAGTGCTGGAGAAGCGGGAGTCGGGCGCAATGAGCAGTTCTTC. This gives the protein CSAGEAGVGRNEQFF.

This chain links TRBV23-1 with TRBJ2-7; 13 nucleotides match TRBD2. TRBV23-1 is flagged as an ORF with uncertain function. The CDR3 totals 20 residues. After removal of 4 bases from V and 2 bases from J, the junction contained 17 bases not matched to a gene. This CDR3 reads CASSRRTSGGLTLSTYEQYF. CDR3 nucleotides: TGCGCCAGCAGTCGACGGACTAGCGGGGGACTGACTTTATCTACCTACGAGCAGTACTTC.

This chain's CDR3 is CASSPRRDENEQFF. The CDR3 DNA follows: TGTGCCAGCTCACCAAGGCGGGATGAGAATGAGCAGTTCTTC. This chain uses TRBV18 with TRBJ2-1, with D possibly being TRBD2 (6 bases). The germline CDR1 and CDR2 sequences are KGHSH and LQKENI. The CDR3 is 14 amino acids. Trimming removed 2 bases at V and 7 bases at J, with 12 bases between.

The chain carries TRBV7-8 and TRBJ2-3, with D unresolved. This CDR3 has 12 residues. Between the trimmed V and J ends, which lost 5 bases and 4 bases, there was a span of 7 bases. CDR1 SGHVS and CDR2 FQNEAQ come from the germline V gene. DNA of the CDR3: TGTGCCAGCAGCCTTACTCCAGATACGCAGTATTTT. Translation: CASSLTPDTQYF.

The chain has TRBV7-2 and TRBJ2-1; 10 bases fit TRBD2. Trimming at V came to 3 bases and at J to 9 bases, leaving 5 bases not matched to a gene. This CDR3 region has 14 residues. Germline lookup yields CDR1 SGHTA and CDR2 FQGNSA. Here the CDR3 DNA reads TGTGCCAGCAGCTTCGCTAGCGGGGGCGGTGAGCAGTTCTTC. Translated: CASSFASGGGEQFF.

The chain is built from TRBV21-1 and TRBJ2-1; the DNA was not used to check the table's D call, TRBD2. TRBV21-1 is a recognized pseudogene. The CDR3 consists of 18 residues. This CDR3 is CASSKGRASGRTYNEQFF. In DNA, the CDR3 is TGTGCCAGCAGCAAAGGAAGGGCTAGCGGGAGGACCTACAATGAGCAGTTCTTC.

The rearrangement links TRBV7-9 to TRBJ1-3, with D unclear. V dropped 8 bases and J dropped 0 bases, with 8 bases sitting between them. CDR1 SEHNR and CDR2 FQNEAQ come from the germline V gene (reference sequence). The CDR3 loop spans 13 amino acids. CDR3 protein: CASHPNSGNTIYF. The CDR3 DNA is TGTGCCAGCCACCCCAACTCTGGAAACACCATATATTTT.

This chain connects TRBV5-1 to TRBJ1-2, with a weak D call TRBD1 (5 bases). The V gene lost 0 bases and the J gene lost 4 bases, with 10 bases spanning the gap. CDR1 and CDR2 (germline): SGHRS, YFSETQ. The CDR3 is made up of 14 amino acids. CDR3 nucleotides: TGCGCCAGCAGCTTGGCCGACAGAAGCTATGGCTACACCTTC. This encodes CASSLADRSYGYTF.